This record looks at one T cell receptor (beta chain) sequence and its context. Its antigen is still unknown. Then a second PCR, running about 6 to 11 cycles, was carried out with a sample-barcoded 5' primer and a J-beta primer mix. In TCRdb, the 5' RACE reads were re-called with MiXCR into one record per CDR3 protein. The repertoire holds about 800,000 distinct CDR3 sequences, with roughly 46% as singletons. The sample comes from a study of blood T cells in healthy people across ages. Whole-study findings and limits: Per million T cells, TCR beta diversity dropped roughly linearly as age increased. Unsorted PBMC material precluded a definitive naive versus antigen-experienced comparison.

The CDR3 loop spans 16 amino acids. Trimming took 4 bases from V and 5 from J, leaving 18 bases between them. The germline V gene has CDR1 ENHRY and CDR2 SYGVKD. This chain connects TRBV10-3 to TRBJ2-1; D possibly matches TRBD1 or TRBD2 (5 bases each). The sample comprised blood. This sequence originates from a man older than 75 in good health. The CDR3 DNA reads TGTGCCATCAGTGCTCGGGACGGGCAATTGGACAATGAGCAGTTCTTC. Translation: CAISARDGQLDNEQFF.